The 30 T cell receptor beta chains listed next were all sequenced from one sample in a study of T cells in Graves' hyperthyroidism and ophthalmopathy. RNA transcripts were the template for amplifying TCR beta CDR3 regions. The TCR CDR3 was amplified in a first-round RT-PCR using the HTBI primer set. TCRdb ran MiXCR on the multiplex PCR reads and lists one entry per CDR3 protein. Among 280,000 or so distinct CDR3 sequences listed, roughly 15% were seen once. The source material was blood. The receptors shown here come from a woman between 45 and 65 years old with Graves' hyperthyroidism that later progressed to Graves' ophthalmopathy.

The rearrangement links TRBV4-2 to TRBJ2-5; D is possibly TRBD2 (6 bases). V dropped 0 bases and J dropped 11 bases, with 13 bases sitting between them. This CDR3 contains 13 residues. The V gene's germline CDR1 is LGHNA and CDR2 YNFKEQ. CDR3 amino acids: CASSQENGLIQYF. The CDR3 DNA reads as TGTGCCAGCAGCCAAGAGAATGGACTAATACAGTACTTC.

This clonotype was detected ten times or more. The chain has TRBV5-1 and TRBJ2-3, with 7 positions matching TRBD2. Losses at the gene ends were 3 bases for V and 1 base for J; bases not matched to a gene: 5. Germline values: CDR1 SGHRS, CDR2 YFSETQ. There are 15 residues in the CDR3. This CDR3 reads CASSSQGGGTDTQYF. CDR3 coding DNA: TGCGCCAGCAGCTCGCAGGGAGGGGGCACAGATACGCAGTATTTT.

The V and J genes are TRBV7-9 and TRBJ2-1; TRBD2 is a possible D gene (6 bases). The length of the CDR3 is 11 residues. The germline V gene has CDR1 SEHNR and CDR2 FQNEAQ (reference sequence). V lost 5 bases, J lost 15 bases, and 14 bases lay in between. CDR3 residues: CASSPSRDWFF. The CDR3 region has the DNA TGTGCCAGCAGCCCGTCCCGGGACTGGTTCTTC.

Concerning this clonotype: A read error is possible here, since a much larger clone lies one base away. J is TRBJ2-1 and V is TRBV15; 8 nucleotides line up with TRBD2. Germline V lookup: CDR1 LNHNV, CDR2 YYDKDF (reference sequence). With V trimmed by 9 bases and J by 9 bases, 16 bases remained unmatched. The CDR3 loop spans 15 amino acids. CDR3 nucleotide sequence: TGTGCCACGATCGGCGGACTAGCAATCGGGCGTGAGCAGTTCTTC. Its protein product is CATIGGLAIGREQFF.

V is TRBV20-1 and J is TRBJ2-2; TRBD1 agrees at 11 bases. The V and J ends lost 1 base and 5 bases, in that order; junction bases with no gene match: 6. CDR1 and CDR2 from the germline V gene are DFQATT and SNEGSKA (reference sequence). The length of the CDR3 is 16 residues. This chain's CDR3 is CSARVEGQGETGELFF. The CDR3 DNA is TGCAGTGCTAGAGTGGAGGGACAGGGGGAGACCGGGGAGCTGTTTTTT.

This clonotype was detected many times. The chain has TRBV30 and TRBJ2-5; D tentatively reads TRBD1 or TRBD2 (5 bases each). Germline V gene sequence: CDR1 GTSNPN, CDR2 SVGIG (reference sequence). The CDR3 has 13 amino acids. Trimming left V 4 bases short and J 4 bases short, with 13 bases between. The CDR3 bases are TGTGCCTGGAACCCCGGGACCCTAGAGACCCAGTACTTC. This translates into CAWNPGTLETQYF.

This clonotype occurred many times. The chain combines TRBV20-1 with TRBJ2-1, with D perhaps matching TRBD1 or TRBD2 (7 bases each). Germline-derived CDR1 and CDR2 are DFQATT and SNEGSKA (reference sequence). The CDR3 is 17 residues long. V lost 3 bases and J 7 bases, leaving 25 bases between the germline ends. The CDR3 spells CSARGQPSGGGRNEQFF. In DNA form, the CDR3 reads TGCAGTGCTAGGGGACAGCCTAGCGGAGGAGGAAGGAATGAGCAGTTCTTC.

This clonotype was recorded at least ten times. J is TRBJ2-7 and V is TRBV10-2; the D is unclear. CDR3 length equals 11 residues. Trimming left V 8 bases short and J 1 base short, with 6 bases between. Germline V gene data show CDR1 as WSHSY and CDR2 as SAAADI. For the CDR3, the DNA is TGCGCCAGCGGAACATCCTACGAGCAGTACTTC. This gives the protein CASGTSYEQYF.

The V and J genes are TRBV2 and TRBJ2-7; D unresolved. V shed 6 bases and J shed 5 bases, with 14 bases lying between them. The germline gives CDR1 SNHLY, CDR2 FYNNEI. The CDR3 contains 13 residues. CDR3 region: CASSAKGYHEQYF. The CDR3 DNA sequence: TGTGCCAGCAGCGCCAAGGGATATCACGAGCAGTACTTC.

The chain is built from TRBV9 and TRBJ2-1; 7 nucleotides line up with TRBD1. V trimming: 4 bases; J trimming: 2 bases; junction bases outside the gene matches: 6. The CDR3 has 15 residues. CDR1 is SGDLS and CDR2 is YYNGEE in the germline V gene. The CDR3 bases are TGTGCCAGCAGCTCATCAGGGGGTCCCTACAATGAGCAGTTCTTC. Its protein is CASSSSGGPYNEQFF.

This clonotype was found many times. The chain is built from TRBV3-1 and TRBJ2-7; D perhaps matches TRBD1 (6 bases). CDR1 is LGHDT, CDR2 YNNKEL, per germline (reference sequence). Trimming removed 1 base at V and 1 base at J, with 8 bases between. The CDR3 totals 14 residues. CDR3 region: CASSQAGQSYEQYF. CDR3 sequence (DNA): TGTGCCAGCAGCCAAGCAGGACAGTCCTACGAGCAGTACTTC.

The chain carries TRBV5-1 and TRBJ1-2, with TRBD1 matching over 9 bases. The germline gives CDR1 SGHRS, CDR2 YFSETQ. CDR3 length: 15 residues. V lost 1 base, J lost 5 bases, and 6 bases stayed unmatched. The DNA of the CDR3 is TGCGCCAGCAGCTTGACTGGGACAGGGAGGTATGGCTACACCTTC. This codes for CASSLTGTGRYGYTF.

The CDR3 bases are TGCGCCAGCAGCCAAGAGCAGGTCATTAACTATGGCTACACCTTC. This gives the protein CASSQEQVINYGYTF. J is TRBJ1-2 and V is TRBV4-1; no clear D. The V end was cut by 0 bases, the J end by 1 base, with 9 bases between. CDR1 is MGHRA, CDR2 YSYEKL, per germline. The CDR3 spans 15 residues.

This CDR3 reads CASKPGQGYNSPLHF. The CDR3 region has the DNA TGTGCCAGCAAGCCGGGACAGGGGTATAATTCACCCCTCCACTTT. The chain recombines TRBV12-3 or TRBV12-4 with TRBJ1-6, with 10 nucleotides matching TRBD1. The CDR3 is made up of 15 amino acids. After removal of 7 bases from V and 4 bases from J, the junction contained 4 bases not matched to a gene.

This clonotype showed up many times. The chain links TRBV18 to TRBJ1-3; D remains unclear. CDR1 and CDR2 from the germline V gene are KGHSH and LQKENI. The V gene lost 3 bases and the J gene lost 1 base, with 10 bases spanning the gap. The CDR3 has 15 residues. This CDR3 reads CASSPAPSSGNTIYF. CDR3 in DNA: TGTGCCAGCTCACCTGCTCCCTCTTCTGGAAACACCATATATTTT.

Ten or more counts support this clonotype. This chain uses TRBV7-3 with TRBJ2-3, with 10 bases matching TRBD2. Trimming took 1 base from V and 4 from J; bases not matched to a gene: 8. This CDR3 is 17 amino acids long. The germline V gene encodes CDR1 SGHTA and CDR2 FQGTGA. CDR3 coding DNA: TGTGCCAGCAGCTTAAGGCCTAGCGGGAGAGATTCAGATACGCAGTATTTT. Its translation is CASSLRPSGRDSDTQYF.

About this clonotype: At one boundary the junction diverges from the germline segment, which might be a read error. The chain carries TRBV6-8 and TRBJ1-2; D call uncertain. CDR1 and CDR2 from the germline V gene are MNHGY and SAAAGT. The CDR3 is 13 residues long. CDR3 nucleotide sequence: TGTGCCAGCAGTCACTCCCGGACTGGTGGCTACACCTTC. It encodes CASSHSRTGGYTF.

This clonotype has ten or more counts. This rearrangement joins TRBV20-1 to TRBJ1-1; 7 nucleotides line up with TRBD1. From germline, CDR1 is DFQATT and CDR2 SNEGSKA (reference sequence). The CDR3 is 13 amino acids. The trim removed 3 bases at V and 1 base at J, leaving 2 bases unmatched. In DNA, the CDR3 is TGCAGTGCTAGGGCAGGGGGGAACACTGAAGCTTTCTTT. Its translation is CSARAGGNTEAFF.

This clonotype was seen repeatedly, ten times or more. This chain connects TRBV6-5 to TRBJ2-1; D unresolved. Germline CDR1 MNHEY, CDR2 SVGAGI. The CDR3 has 14 residues. Trimming shortened V by 0 bases and J by 6 bases, and 9 bases separated the two germline ends. CDR3 residues: CASSYSPSTNEQFF. The CDR3 nucleotides are TGTGCCAGCAGTTACTCTCCAAGTACCAATGAGCAGTTCTTC.

This clonotype was seen a handful of times. This chain connects TRBV19 to TRBJ1-5, with 8 bases fitting TRBD1. The trim removed 10 bases at V and 0 bases at J, leaving 2 bases unmatched. Looked up from germline, CDR1 is LNHDA and CDR2 is SQIVND (reference sequence). This CDR3 has 13 amino acids. The CDR3 DNA follows: TGTGCCACGGGACAGGATAGCAATCAGCCCCAGCATTTT. It yields the protein CATGQDSNQPQHF.

This rearrangement joins TRBV5-6 to TRBJ1-1; D perhaps matches TRBD1 (5 bases). The germline V gene has CDR1 SGHDT and CDR2 YYEEEE. Between the trimmed V and J ends, which lost 1 base and 1 base, there was a span of 8 bases. The CDR3 runs to 14 residues. The CDR3 sequence is CASSLHRTNTEAFF. For the CDR3, the DNA is TGTGCCAGCAGCTTGCACAGGACGAACACTGAAGCTTTCTTT. Based on the CDR3 plus reference TRBV5-6 and TRBJ1-1, the full variable domain is DAGVTQSPTHLIKTRGQQVTLRCSPKSGHDTVSWYQQALGQGPQFIFQYYEEEERQRGNFPDRFSGHQFPNYSSELNVNALLLGDSALYLCASSLHRTNTEAFFGQGTRLTVV.

This clonotype was seen repeatedly, ten times or more. This sequence joins TRBV20-1 and TRBJ2-7, with D tentatively TRBD1 (6 bases). CDR1 is DFQATT, CDR2 SNEGSKA, per germline (reference sequence). V was pared by 0 bases and J by 1 base, with 7 bases between. The CDR3 length is 13 residues. Here the CDR3 reads CSARDTGSYEQYF. CDR3 DNA sequence: TGCAGTGCTAGAGATACAGGGTCCTACGAGCAGTACTTC.

This clonotype appeared a few times. The rearrangement joins TRBV6-1 to TRBJ2-7, with D possibly matching TRBD2 (5 bases). V was cut by 3 bases and J by 8 bases, with 5 bases left in between. Germline V gives CDR1 MNHNS, CDR2 SASEGT. The CDR3 extends over 10 amino acids. The chain's CDR3 is CASSDGKQYF. The DNA for the CDR3 is TGTGCCAGCAGTGACGGGAAGCAGTACTTC.

This clonotype has a count of ten or more. The chain couples TRBV14 to TRBJ2-7; D gene uncertain. CDR3 length equals 13 residues. In germline, CDR1 is SGHDN, CDR2 FVKESK. V was pared by 4 bases and J by 5 bases, with 12 bases between. The CDR3 nucleotides read TGTGCCAGCAGCCCCTTGGTGGTGAACGAGCAGTACTTC. This gives the protein CASSPLVVNEQYF.

Remarks on this clonotype: One junction end does not reproduce the germline sequence, and a read error may be involved. The chain has TRBV18 and TRBJ2-2; D perhaps matches TRBD1 (6 bases). CDR3 length equals 14 residues. Germline V gene data show CDR1 as KGHSH and CDR2 as LQKENI. Here the CDR3 DNA reads TGTGCCGGCTCCTCTTCAACAGGGACCGGGGAGCTGTTTTTT. Protein: CAGSSSTGTGELFF.

This clonotype was detected many times. The V and J genes are TRBV3-1 and TRBJ2-7; either TRBD1 or TRBD2 may fit D (5 bases each). Germline CDR1 LGHDT, CDR2 YNNKEL (reference sequence). The CDR3 has 13 amino acids. Trimming took 2 bases from V and 2 from J, leaving 7 bases between them. The DNA of the CDR3 is TGTGCCAGCAGCCAAAGGGGACCCTACGAGCAGTACTTC. This gives the protein CASSQRGPYEQYF.

This clonotype was picked up a small number of times. The chain links TRBV10-3 to TRBJ1-1; D is uncertain. The CDR3 sequence is 12 residues long. The germline V and J ends were trimmed by 2 bases and 3 bases, with 4 bases remaining between them. The V gene's germline CDR1 is ENHRY and CDR2 SYGVKD. The chain's CDR3 is CAISEADTEAFF. The DNA of the CDR3 is TGTGCCATCAGTGAGGCGGACACTGAAGCTTTCTTT.

The genes are TRBV7-9 and TRBJ2-7, with 7 bases matching TRBD2. Germline CDR1 SEHNR, CDR2 FQNEAQ (reference sequence). V gave up 3 bases and J gave up 0 bases; unmatched junction bases: 2. This CDR3 is 14 amino acids long. The CDR3 DNA reads TGTGCCAGCAGCTTCCGCGGGAGCTCCTACGAGCAGTACTTC. As protein: CASSFRGSSYEQYF.

CDR3 in DNA: TGCGCCAGCAGCTTGGGGGACAGGGGGCCCGGCAATCAGCCCCAGCATTTT. Protein product: CASSLGDRGPGNQPQHF. The chain links TRBV5-1 to TRBJ1-5; the match to TRBD1 covers 12 bases. In germline, CDR1 is SGHRS, CDR2 YFSETQ. This CDR3 is built from 17 residues. V lost 0 bases and J lost 2; bases outside the gene matches: 3.

The table lists this clonotype with many counts. The chain links TRBV2 to TRBJ2-7; 7 positions match TRBD2. The CDR3 runs 14 residues. From germline, CDR1 is SNHLY and CDR2 FYNNEI. The ends lost 8 bases at V and 3 bases at J; junction bases unmatched: 10. CDR3 bases: TGTGCCAGCGGGGGAGGGGCGGCCGTCTACGAGCAGTACTTC. As protein: CASGGGAAVYEQYF.